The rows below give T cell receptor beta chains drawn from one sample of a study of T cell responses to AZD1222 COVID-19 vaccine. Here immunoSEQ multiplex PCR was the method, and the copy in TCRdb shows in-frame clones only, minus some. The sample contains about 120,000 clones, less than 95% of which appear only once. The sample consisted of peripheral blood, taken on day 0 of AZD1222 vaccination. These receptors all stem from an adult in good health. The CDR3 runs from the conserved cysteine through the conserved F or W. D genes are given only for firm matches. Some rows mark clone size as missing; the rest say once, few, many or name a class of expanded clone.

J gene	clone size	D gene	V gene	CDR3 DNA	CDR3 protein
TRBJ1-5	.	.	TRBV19	TGTGCCAGTAGTATATCGAGCAATCAGCCCCAGCATTTT	CASSISSNQPQHF
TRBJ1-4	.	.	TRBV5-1	TGCGCCAGCAGCCGGGGCCAGGGGAGTGAAAAACTGTTTTTT	CASSRGQGSEKLFF
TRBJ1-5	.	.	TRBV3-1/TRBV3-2	TGTGCCAGCAGCCAAGACAGAGGTCAGCCCCAGCATTTT	CASSQDRGQPQHF
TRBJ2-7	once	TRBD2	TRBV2	TGTGCCAGCAGTGATACGAAGCGGGAGGCCCCCTACGAGCAGTACTTC	CASSDTKREAPYEQYF
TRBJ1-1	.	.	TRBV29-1	TGCAGCGCTACCGCCGGGAGGGGGACTGAAGCTTTCTTT	CSATAGRGTEAFF
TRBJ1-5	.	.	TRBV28	TGTGCCAGCAACTTGGGAGACAGGTACAATCAGCCCCAGCATTTT	CASNLGDRYNQPQHF
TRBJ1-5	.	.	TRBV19	TGTGCCAGTTACCCGACCCAGGGGCCACAGTTGGCCCAGCATTTT	CASYPTQGPQLAQHF
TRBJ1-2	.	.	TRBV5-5	TGTGCCAGCAGCCCTGATGGTCGGGGAATCTATGGCTACACCTTC	CASSPDGRGIYGYTF
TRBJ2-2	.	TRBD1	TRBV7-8	TGTGCCAGCAGCTTGACAGGGACGAACACCGGGGAGCTGTTTTTT	CASSLTGTNTGELFF
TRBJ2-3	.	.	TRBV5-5	TGTGCCAGCAGCTTGCCCATGGCAATTAGCACAGATACGCAGTATTTT	CASSLPMAISTDTQYF
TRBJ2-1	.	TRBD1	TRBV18	TGTGCCAGCTCACCGAGCACCGGGACAGGGGGGTACAATGAGCAGTTCTTC	CASSPSTGTGGYNEQFF
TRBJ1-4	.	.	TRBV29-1	TGCAGCGTTGGCGCGAGGGATGAAAAACTGTTTTTT	CSVGARDEKLFF
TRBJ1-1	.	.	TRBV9	TGTGCCAGCAGCGTACAGGTGAACACTGAAGCTTTCTTT	CASSVQVNTEAFF
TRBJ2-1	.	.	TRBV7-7	TGTGCTAGCAGCCCGGATTGGGTAGTCTCCTACAATGAGCAGTTCTTC	CASSPDWVVSYNEQFF
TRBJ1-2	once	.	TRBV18	TGTGCCAGCTCCTTGCGGCGGGATAATGGCTACACCTTC	CASSLRRDNGYTF
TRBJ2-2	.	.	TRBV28	TGTGCCAGCAGTTTAAGGAACACCGGGGAGCTGTTTTTT	CASSLRNTGELFF
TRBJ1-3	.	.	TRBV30	TGTGCCTGGGACCAGGATCGACTGGGGGGAAACACCATATATTTT	CAWDQDRLGGNTIYF
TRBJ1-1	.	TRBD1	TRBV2	TGTGCCAGCAGTTTGACAGGGGGAGAAGCTTTCTTT	CASSLTGGEAFF
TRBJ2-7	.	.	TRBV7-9	TGTGCCAGCAGCTTCGGCCGCAGCTCCTACGAGCAGTACTTC	CASSFGRSSYEQYF
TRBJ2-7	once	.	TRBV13	TGTGCCAGCAGCTTAGGCGGCTTCTACGAGCAGTACTTC	CASSLGGFYEQYF
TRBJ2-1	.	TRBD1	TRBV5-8	TGTGCCAGCAGCTCTAACCGGGACAGGGACTTCAATGAGCAGTTCTTC	CASSSNRDRDFNEQFF
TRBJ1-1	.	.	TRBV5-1	TGCGCCAGCAGCTTGGAAGGGGGACTGAGCACTGAAGCTTTCTTT	CASSLEGGLSTEAFF
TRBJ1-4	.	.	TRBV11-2	TGTGCCAGCAGCTTTGGTACCGGTAATGAAAAACTGTTTTTT	CASSFGTGNEKLFF
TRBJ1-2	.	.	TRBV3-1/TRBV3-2	TGTGCCAGCAGCCAAGATCAGAGTACTGGCTACACCTTC	CASSQDQSTGYTF
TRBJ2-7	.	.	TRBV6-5	TGTGCCAGCAGTTACTCGGCAGGGGTATCCTACGAGCAGTACTTC	CASSYSAGVSYEQYF
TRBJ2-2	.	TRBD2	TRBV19	TGTGCCAGTAGTGCAATACCCGGGGGGACCGGGGAGCTGTTTTTT	CASSAIPGGTGELFF
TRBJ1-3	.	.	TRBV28	TGTGCCAGCGGACCGGTGGTTAGGGGCCCCTTCAGAGATTTT	CASGPVVRGPFRDF
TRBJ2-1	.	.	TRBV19	TGTGCCAGTAGTCTTCCGGGCCCTAACAATGAGCAGTTCTTC	CASSLPGPNNEQFF
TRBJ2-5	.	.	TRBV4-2	TGTGCCAGCAGCCAAGAAGGCAGACAAGAGACCCAGTACTTC	CASSQEGRQETQYF
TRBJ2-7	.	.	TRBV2	TGTGCCAGCACCCTAAGCGGGGAAGGGGGGCAGTACTTC	CASTLSGEGGQYF
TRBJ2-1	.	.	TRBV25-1	TGTGCCAGCAGTGAATGGGGGGGGGCGAATGAGCAGTTCTTC	CASSEWGGANEQFF
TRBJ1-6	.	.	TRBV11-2	TGTGCCAGCAGCCCCTCCGGGCGGGTAAATTCACCCCTCCACTTT	CASSPSGRVNSPLHF
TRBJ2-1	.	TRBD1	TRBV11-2	TGTGCCAGCAGCATCATCAGGGGGAATGAGCAGTTCTTC	CASSIIRGNEQFF
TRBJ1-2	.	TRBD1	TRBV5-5	TGTGCCAGCAGCTTGGACAGGGGGCATGGCTACACCTTC	CASSLDRGHGYTF
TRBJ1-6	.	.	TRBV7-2	TGTGCCAGCAGTTCCCGGGGGGGCCTGGGTAATTCACCCCTCCACTTT	CASSSRGGLGNSPLHF
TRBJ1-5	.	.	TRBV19	TGTGCCAGTCTGGATCTTGGAAGCAATCAGCCCCAGCATTTT	CASLDLGSNQPQHF
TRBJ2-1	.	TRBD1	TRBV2	TGTGCCACCACAAGACAGGGTGGGGATGAGCAGTTCTTC	CATTRQGGDEQFF
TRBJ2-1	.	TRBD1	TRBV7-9	TGTGCCAGCAGCTCGAGACAGGGGGCGGCACCTCGGCAGTTCTTC	CASSSRQGAAPRQFF
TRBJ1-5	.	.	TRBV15	TGTGCCACCAGCAGAGTAGTTACTGATAGCAATCAGCCCCAGCATTTT	CATSRVVTDSNQPQHF
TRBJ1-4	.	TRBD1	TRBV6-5	TGTGCCAGCAGCATCCAGGGGGTCGAAAAACTGTTTTTT	CASSIQGVEKLFF
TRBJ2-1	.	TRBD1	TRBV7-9	TGTGCCACCCTGACCGGGACAGGGGGTTTGGGTGAGCAGTTCTTC	CATLTGTGGLGEQFF
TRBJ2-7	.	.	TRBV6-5	TGTGCCAGCGCCCCCTACCCCTACGAGCAGTACTTC	CASAPYPYEQYF
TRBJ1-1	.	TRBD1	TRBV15	TGTGCCACCAGCCGGATCATCGACAGGGGCTTCCGGGGCGAAGCTTTCTTT	CATSRIIDRGFRGEAFF
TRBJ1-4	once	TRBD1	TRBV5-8	TGTGCCAGCAGCTCGAAACCGGGACAGTCTAATGAAAAACTGTTTTTT	CASSSKPGQSNEKLFF
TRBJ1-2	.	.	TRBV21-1	TGTGCCAGCAGCACTCACCCTCCCGGGACAGGGGTAGGGGGCTACACCTTC	CASSTHPPGTGVGGYTF
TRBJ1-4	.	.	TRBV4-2	TGTGCCAGCAGCCAAGTTGATTCCAGGGCGGATGAAAAACTGTTTTTT	CASSQVDSRADEKLFF
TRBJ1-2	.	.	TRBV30	TGTGCCTGGAATGACGGGGGCTTGGGCTACACCTTC	CAWNDGGLGYTF
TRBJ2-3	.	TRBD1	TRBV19	TGTGCCAGTAGTACCCGGGACAGGAGCACAGATACGCAGTATTTT	CASSTRDRSTDTQYF
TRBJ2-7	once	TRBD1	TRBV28	TGTGCCAGCGTCGAAACAGGGGGCCGAAGGTACGAGCAGTACTTC	CASVETGGRRYEQYF
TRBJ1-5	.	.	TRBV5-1	TGCGCCAGCAGCCTGGATAACAATCAGCCCCAGCATTTT	CASSLDNNQPQHF